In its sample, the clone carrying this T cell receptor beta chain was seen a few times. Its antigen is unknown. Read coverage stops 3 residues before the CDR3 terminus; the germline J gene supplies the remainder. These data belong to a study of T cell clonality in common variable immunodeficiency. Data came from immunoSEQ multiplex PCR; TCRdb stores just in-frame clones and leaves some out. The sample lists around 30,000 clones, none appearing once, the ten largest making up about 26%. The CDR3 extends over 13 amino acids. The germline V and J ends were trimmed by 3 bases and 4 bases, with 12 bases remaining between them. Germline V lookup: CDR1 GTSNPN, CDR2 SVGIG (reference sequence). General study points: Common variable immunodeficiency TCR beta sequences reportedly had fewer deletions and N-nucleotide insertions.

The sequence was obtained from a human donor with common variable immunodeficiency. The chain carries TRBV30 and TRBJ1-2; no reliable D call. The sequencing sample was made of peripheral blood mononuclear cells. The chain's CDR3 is CAWSLSRPYGYTF. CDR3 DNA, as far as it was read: TGTGCCTGGAGCCTTTCGCGCCCCTATGGC.